This T cell receptor (beta chain) was observed in a study of radiation and T cells in renal cell carcinoma (dated by TCRdb to about 2020). With regard to the full study: In total, fewer than 55 samples, comprising around 26 tumors and some 27 peripheral blood samples, were subjected to TCR beta sequencing. The final blood draw took place at 4 weeks after radiation, the same time as nephrectomy. Across all 53 samples, 3,800,000 or so unique CDR3 nucleotide sequences encoding about 2.7 million unique CDR3 amino acid sequences were identified.

General findings and caveats noted by the study authors: An increase in top tumor clonotypes in blood was observed from baseline to 2 weeks post-radiation, followed by contraction by 4 weeks, which was taken to suggest transient expansion of tumor-resident clones. With a single-armed trial design, the study had no way to address how radiation dose or scheduling affects the TCR repertoire. Because pretreatment tumor biopsies were not available, the study could not determine whether clonotypes were already present within the tumor at baseline. Tracking of blood repertoire dynamics stopped at approximately four weeks after treatment, with no follow-up past that point.

Following the manufacturer's recommendations, the immunoSEQ kit was used to generate TCR beta libraries from genomic DNA. To prepare libraries, a first multiplex PCR with proprietary primers was run, followed by a second PCR that added unique barcodes, and a bead cleanup was done after each round. Each sample batch included a kit-provided positive control reaction and a negative control reaction. The final libraries underwent checking on an Agilent 4200 TapeStation D1000 ScreenTape, volumetric pooling, and quantification by qPCR. Sequencing ran on an Illumina NextSeq500 with a MidOutput 150-cycle cartridge, using 156 Read1 and 15 Index1 cycles with kit custom primers. The pooled library was loaded at approximately 0.95 pM with a roughly 20% PhiX control spike-in. The study's processing was this. Vendor-processed data were analyzed in R, with a clonotype defined as all T cells sharing the same CDR3 nucleotide sequence. In the clone abundance analyses, frequencies in each sample were normalized to that sample's 10,000 most abundant clones. Public T cell clones, which averaged fewer than five per sample, were removed prior to analysis. Tumor-enriched and baseline blood-enriched clonotypes were defined by at least a 32-fold difference in abundance between compartments. Clonotypes expanded or contracted between blood time points were identified with a beta-binomial differential abundance model. The Baroni-Urbani and Buser coefficient was used to measure tumor-blood repertoire similarity, and groups were compared with two-tailed Wilcoxon tests in R. TCRdb limited this immuneACCESS table to in-frame rearrangements with V and J called. A share of clones is missing; checked studies link under half to unresolved V genes, and the rest is unexplained. Clone size and the V and J calls come from that table; the DNA yielded D and trimming. The sample profile shows 150,000 to 200,000 clones; 88% of them were found once. The ten largest account for approximately 11% of the sample.

The sample's time point label, decoded: blood 4 weeks post-SBRT, at nephrectomy. Per the publication, the treatment or condition label means: 15 Gy SBRT to primary tumor, nephrectomy 4 weeks later. Samples were obtained from a clinical trial, in which 15 Gy stereotactic body radiation therapy was delivered to primary renal cell carcinomas and nephrectomy was performed 4 weeks later. To follow tumor-enriched clonotypes, serial peripheral blood was collected from radiation-treated patients at baseline and at 2 weeks and 4 weeks after SBRT. Every patient had renal cell carcinoma of clear cell pathology. Genomic DNA for TCR sequencing was prepared using the QIAamp DNA Blood Mini Kit (Qiagen). Samples were included in the analyses only if all quality control checks were passed. Trimming costs V 8 bases and J 10 bases, and their ends lie 18 bases apart. There are 13 amino acids in the CDR3, from cysteine to phenylalanine inclusive. The DNA shown is the 39-base CDR3, in frame from base 1. According to the germline V gene, CDR1 reads SNHLY and CDR2 reads FYNNEI.

Comments on this clone: The antigen it recognizes is unknown. No per-base quality is available; no much larger clone lies one base away.

The chain uses TRBV2 and TRBJ2-1; the D gene cannot be resolved reliably. The receptor was derived from a woman in her 50s with renal cell carcinoma. Sequenced here: blood, sampled from a patient whose treatment included radiotherapy and nephrectomy. Here is the DNA: TGTGCCAGCGTTCTTAGGTTGGTGGGAGAGCAGTTCTTC. Translated, it gives CASVLRLVGEQFF.